This T cell receptor (beta chain) was observed in a study of Ad26.COV2.S vaccination and SARS-CoV-2 variants. Whole-study context: Donor allocation was to the COV1001 Ad26.COV2.S trial arm.

Noted treatment: roughly 20 received Ad26.COV2.S at low or high dose, single or two shots; roughly five received placebo; per-sample allocation not given. Samples were taken on day 63 after the first vaccine or placebo injection. Donation was by an adult aged 18-55 years who was in Boston. Libraries were prepared by immunoSEQ multiplex PCR; TCRdb keeps only in-frame clonotypes and omits some of them. The data hold approximately 410,000 clones, with approximately 90% observed a single time. CDR1 and CDR2 (germline): SGHKS, YYEKEE (reference sequence). CDR3 length: 16 amino acids. The V end was cut by 3 bases, the J end by 1 base, with 16 bases between. As regards this clone: Its cognate antigen is unknown.

Study-wide results and limits: Total T cell responses were possibly underestimated by TCR breadth and depth analyses. The study found similar non-spike TCR breadth in vaccine and placebo recipients.

The TCR sequence derives from a person aged 18-60 years who received the Ad26.COV2.S COVID-19 vaccine or a placebo. Sequencing was performed on peripheral blood, taken in a trial of Ad26.COV2.S vaccine versus placebo. The chain combines TRBV5-5 with TRBJ2-5, with D perhaps TRBD2 (6 bases). CDR3 protein: CASSSSGTGFQETQYF. CDR3 coding DNA: TGTGCCAGCAGCTCGTCCGGGACTGGGTTCCAAGAGACCCAGTACTTC.